This T cell receptor (beta chain) was documented in a study of PD-1 blockade in classical Hodgkin lymphoma (dated by TCRdb to 2020 to 2021). As for the study more broadly: Nivolumab dosing was 3 mg/kg intravenously every 2 weeks, continuing until either disease progression or unacceptable toxicity. The study used TCR beta sequencing and CyTOF to define a peripheral blood immune signature of response to PD-1 blockade in classical Hodgkin lymphoma.

Details on this clone: Its antigen has not been determined. No base quality values were provided; no much bigger clone lies one nucleotide off.

Genomic DNA was isolated using the Qiagen DNeasy kit from unsorted PBMCs as well as from negatively selected CD4+ and CD8+ fractions. TCR beta CDR3 regions were amplified by immunoSEQ multiplex PCR using primers annealing to V and J segments. Amplification bias was minimized using a synthetic immune receptor repertoire, and residual bias was removed computationally after sequencing. Under the source paper's analysis protocol: Repertoire diversity was quantified as the Shannon entropy index using custom Python scripts. The unsorted, CD4+ and CD8+ repertoires were each analyzed separately, with the exception of combined analyses, where CD4+ and CD8+ sequences were merged in silico. Clonal expansion was defined as at least a 2-fold frequency increase after treatment relative to C1D1, with a pseudocount of 0.5 for undetected baseline clones. Clones with 0 or 1 copy at C1D1 were classified as singleton clones, and clones with 2 or more copies were classified as non-singleton clones. By matching protein sequences in sorted samples from the same patient, clones expanded in unsorted samples were annotated as CD4+, CD8+ or unknown. Wilcoxon tests were applied to paired samples to test diversity changes from C1D1 to C4D1. In TCRdb, the immuneACCESS table is reduced to in-frame sequences with V and J assigned. These tables do not hold every clone; where another copy was compared, an unresolved V gene accounts for under half, and the others remain unexplained. V, J and clone size derive from that table, while D and trimming were established from the DNA sequence. For this sample there are roughly 60,000 clones; about 92% appear just once. Jointly, the top ten make up around 9.7% of the sample.

The CDR3 goes from the cysteine to the phenylalanine over 16 residues. Only CDR3 DNA is held: 48 bases, read in frame from base 1. Looking up the germline V gene yields CDR1 SGHRS and CDR2 YFSETQ. V is cut back by 0 bases and J by 4 bases, with 10 bases in the junction unmatched. The sample's time point label is to be understood as: cycle 1 day 1 (C1D1), immediately before nivolumab initiation. Relapse after autologous stem cell transplantation had occurred in all trial patients, and cohorts A, B and C were distinguished by prior brentuximab vedotin exposure. The trial cohort comprised approximately 55 patients with relapsed/refractory classical Hodgkin lymphoma whose best overall responses were complete response, partial response or progressive disease. Single-agent nivolumab was administered to trial patients in the multi-cohort phase II CheckMate 205 trial. An independent review committee assessed best overall response using the 2007 International Working Group response criteria. Trial PBMCs were collected immediately before nivolumab initiation (C1D1) and during therapy at cycle 2 day 1 and cycle 4 day 1. Peripheral blood was collected in 8 mL Vacutainer Cell Preparation Tubes, from which PBMCs were isolated by centrifugation and then cryopreserved.

General findings and caveats noted by the study authors: Among trial patients, those achieving complete response had baseline diversity similar to that of newly diagnosed patients, while diversity was significantly lower in partial responders and progressors. Lower diversity was seen in patients whose nivolumab began less than 1 year after ASCT, and these patients were left out of later analyses so that immune reconstitution would not confound the results. The study was restricted to a single clinical trial cohort, and the causes of repertoire differences, possibly disease activity or prior therapy, were left undefined. CD4+ but not CD8+ TCR diversity rose significantly by C4D1 (p=0.0027 vs p=0.16), most apparent in complete responders (p=0.02). Newly diagnosed patients were reported to have lower baseline TCR diversity than healthy donors, and relapsed/refractory patients were reported to have lower baseline TCR diversity still.

Sample: peripheral blood mononuclear cells (PBMCs), taken at baseline. The chain joins TRBV5-1 to TRBJ2-7, with TRBD2 identical over 7 junction bases. The clonotype was recovered from a human donor with classical Hodgkin lymphoma. The CDR3 sequence is CASSLVGSAGGYEQYF. The nucleotide sequence is given as TGCGCCAGCAGCTTGGTGGGGAGCGCCGGGGGGTACGAGCAGTACTTC.